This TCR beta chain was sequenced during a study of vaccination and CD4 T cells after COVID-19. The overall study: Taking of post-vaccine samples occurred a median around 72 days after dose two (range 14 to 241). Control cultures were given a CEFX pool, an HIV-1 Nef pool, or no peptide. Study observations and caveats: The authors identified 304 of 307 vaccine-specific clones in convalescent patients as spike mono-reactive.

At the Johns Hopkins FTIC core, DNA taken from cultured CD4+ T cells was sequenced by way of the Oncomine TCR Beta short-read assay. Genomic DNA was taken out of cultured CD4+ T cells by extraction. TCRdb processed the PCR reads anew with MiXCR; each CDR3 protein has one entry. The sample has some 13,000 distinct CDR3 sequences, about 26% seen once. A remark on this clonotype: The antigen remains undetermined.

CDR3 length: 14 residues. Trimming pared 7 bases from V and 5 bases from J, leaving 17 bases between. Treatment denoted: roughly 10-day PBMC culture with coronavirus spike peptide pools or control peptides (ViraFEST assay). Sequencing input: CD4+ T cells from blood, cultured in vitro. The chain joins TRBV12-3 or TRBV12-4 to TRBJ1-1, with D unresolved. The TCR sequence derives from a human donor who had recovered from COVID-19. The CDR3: CASILSPTRTEAFF. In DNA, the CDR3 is TGTGCCAGCATCCTCTCTCCGACCCGAACTGAAGCTTTCTTT.